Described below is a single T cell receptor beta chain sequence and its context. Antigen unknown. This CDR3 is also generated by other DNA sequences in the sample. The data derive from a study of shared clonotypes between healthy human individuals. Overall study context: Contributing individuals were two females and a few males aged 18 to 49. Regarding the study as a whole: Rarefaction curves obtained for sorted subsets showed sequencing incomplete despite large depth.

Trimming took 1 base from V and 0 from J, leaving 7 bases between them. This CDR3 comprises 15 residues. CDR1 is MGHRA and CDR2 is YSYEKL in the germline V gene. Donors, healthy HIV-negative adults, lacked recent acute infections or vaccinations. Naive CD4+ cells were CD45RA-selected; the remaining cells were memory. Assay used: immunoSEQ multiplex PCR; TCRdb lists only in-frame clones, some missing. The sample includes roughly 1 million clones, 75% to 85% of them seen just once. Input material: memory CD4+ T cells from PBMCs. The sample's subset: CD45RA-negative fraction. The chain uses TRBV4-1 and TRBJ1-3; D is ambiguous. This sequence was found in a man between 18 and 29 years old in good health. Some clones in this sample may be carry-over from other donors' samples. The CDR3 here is CASSQASHSGNTIYF. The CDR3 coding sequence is TGCGCCAGCAGCCAAGCTTCACACTCTGGAAACACCATATATTTT.